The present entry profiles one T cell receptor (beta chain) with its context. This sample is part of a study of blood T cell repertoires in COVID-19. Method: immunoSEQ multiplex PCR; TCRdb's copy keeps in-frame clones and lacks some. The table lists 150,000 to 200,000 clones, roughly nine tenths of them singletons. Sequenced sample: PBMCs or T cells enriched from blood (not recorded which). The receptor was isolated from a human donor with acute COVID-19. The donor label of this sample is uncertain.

The CDR3 spells CASASGGTDTQYF. The CDR3 DNA reads TGTGCCAGTGCCTCGGGGGGCACAGATACGCAGTATTTT. J is TRBJ2-3 and V is TRBV19; possible D gene TRBD2, 6 bases. The CDR3 runs to 13 residues. Germline values: CDR1 LNHDA, CDR2 SQIVND (reference sequence). V shed 8 bases and J shed 1 base, with 10 bases lying between them.